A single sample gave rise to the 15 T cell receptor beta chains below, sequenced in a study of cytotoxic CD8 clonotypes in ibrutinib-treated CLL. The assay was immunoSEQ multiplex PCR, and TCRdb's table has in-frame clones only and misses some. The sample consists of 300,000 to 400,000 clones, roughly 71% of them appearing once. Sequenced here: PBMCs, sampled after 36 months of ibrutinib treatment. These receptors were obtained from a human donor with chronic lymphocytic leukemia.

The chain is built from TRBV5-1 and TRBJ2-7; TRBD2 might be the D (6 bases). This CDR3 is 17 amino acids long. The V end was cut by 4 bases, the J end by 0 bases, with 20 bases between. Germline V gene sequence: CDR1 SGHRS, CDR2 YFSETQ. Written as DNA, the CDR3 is TGCGCCAGCAGCCTTGCTTCCGGGACTCCAAGCTCCTACGAGCAGTACTTC. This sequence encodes CASSLASGTPSSYEQYF.

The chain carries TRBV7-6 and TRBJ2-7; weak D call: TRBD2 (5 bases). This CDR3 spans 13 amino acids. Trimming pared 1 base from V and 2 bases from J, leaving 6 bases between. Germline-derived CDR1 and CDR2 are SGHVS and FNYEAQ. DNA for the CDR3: TGTGCCAGCAGCTTAGGGAGGACCTACGAGCAGTACTTC. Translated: CASSLGRTYEQYF.

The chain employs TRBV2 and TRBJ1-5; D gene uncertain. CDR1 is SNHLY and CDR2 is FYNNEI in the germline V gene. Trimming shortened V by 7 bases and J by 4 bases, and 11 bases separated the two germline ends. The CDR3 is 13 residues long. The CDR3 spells CASNRMGNQPQHF. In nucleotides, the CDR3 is TGTGCCAGCAATAGGATGGGGAATCAGCCCCAGCATTTT.

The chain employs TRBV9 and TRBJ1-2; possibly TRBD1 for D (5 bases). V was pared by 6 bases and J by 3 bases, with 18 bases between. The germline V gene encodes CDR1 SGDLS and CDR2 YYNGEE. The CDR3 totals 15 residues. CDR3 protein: CASTLYGRGDYGYTF. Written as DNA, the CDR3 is TGTGCCAGCACCCTGTATGGGAGGGGTGACTATGGCTACACCTTC.

The CDR3 is CASNLGGGETQYF. CDR3 nucleotide sequence: TGTGCCAGCAACCTCGGTGGAGGGGAGACCCAGTACTTC. The V and J genes are TRBV9 and TRBJ2-5; tentative D call: TRBD2 (6 bases). V gave up 6 bases and J gave up 5 bases, with 14 bases separating them. Germline V lookup: CDR1 SGDLS, CDR2 YYNGEE. The CDR3 sequence is 13 residues long.

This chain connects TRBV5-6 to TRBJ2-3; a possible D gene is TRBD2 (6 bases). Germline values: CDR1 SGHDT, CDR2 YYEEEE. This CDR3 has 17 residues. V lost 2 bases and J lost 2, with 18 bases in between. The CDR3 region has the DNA TGTGCCAGCAGCTTTTGGCTTAGACTAGGGACCACAGATACGCAGTATTTT. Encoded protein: CASSFWLRLGTTDTQYF.

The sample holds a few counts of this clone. The CDR3 DNA reads as TGCGCCAGCAGTCAAAAACTAGCGGGGATCTTTGCCCAGTACTTC. As protein: CASSQKLAGIFAQYF. The rearrangement uses TRBV23-1 and TRBJ2-5; 10 bases are a match to TRBD2. TRBV23-1 is assigned to the ORF class and has an uncertain function. There are 15 residues in the CDR3. Trimming at V came to 2 bases and at J to 9 bases, leaving 9 bases not matched to a gene.

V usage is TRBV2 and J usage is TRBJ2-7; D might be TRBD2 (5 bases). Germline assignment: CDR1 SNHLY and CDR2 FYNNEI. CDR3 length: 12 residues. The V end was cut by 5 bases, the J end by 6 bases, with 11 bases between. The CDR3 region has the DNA TGTGCCAGCAGTATCGGGAATCTCGAGCAGTACTTC. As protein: CASSIGNLEQYF.

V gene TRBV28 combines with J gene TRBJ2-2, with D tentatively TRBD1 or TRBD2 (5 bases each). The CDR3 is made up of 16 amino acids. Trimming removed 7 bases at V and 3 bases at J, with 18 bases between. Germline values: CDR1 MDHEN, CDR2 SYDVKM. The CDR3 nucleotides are TGTGCCAGCACCATTTTGGGGGTCGGTTACACCGGGGAGCTGTTTTTT. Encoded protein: CASTILGVGYTGELFF.

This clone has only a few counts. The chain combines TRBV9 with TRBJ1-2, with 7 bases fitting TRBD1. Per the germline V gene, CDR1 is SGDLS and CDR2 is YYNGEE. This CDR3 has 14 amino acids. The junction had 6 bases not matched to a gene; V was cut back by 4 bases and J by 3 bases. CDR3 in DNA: TGTGCCAGCAGCATGGGGACAGCCGACTATGGCTACACCTTC. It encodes CASSMGTADYGYTF.

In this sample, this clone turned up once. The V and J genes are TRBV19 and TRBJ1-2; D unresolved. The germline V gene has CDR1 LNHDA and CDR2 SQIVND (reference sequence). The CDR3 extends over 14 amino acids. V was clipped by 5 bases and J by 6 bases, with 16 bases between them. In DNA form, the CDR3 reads TGTGCCAGTAGTCCCAATACGGGGAACGATGGCTACACCTTC. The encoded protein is CASSPNTGNDGYTF.

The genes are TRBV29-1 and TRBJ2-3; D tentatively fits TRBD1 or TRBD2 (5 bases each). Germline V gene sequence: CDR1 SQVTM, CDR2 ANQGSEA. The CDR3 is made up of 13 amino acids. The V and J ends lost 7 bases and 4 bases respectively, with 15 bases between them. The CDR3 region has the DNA TGCAGCGCGCGAGCGTTGGGGGCAGATACGCAGTATTTT. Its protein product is CSARALGADTQYF.

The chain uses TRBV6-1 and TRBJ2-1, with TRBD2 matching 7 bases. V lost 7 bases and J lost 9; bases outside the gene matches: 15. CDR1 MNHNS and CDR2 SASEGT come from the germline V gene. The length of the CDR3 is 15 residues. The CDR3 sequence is CASTQGGLGEGEQFF. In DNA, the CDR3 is TGTGCCAGCACCCAAGGAGGTCTTGGGGAGGGTGAGCAGTTCTTC.

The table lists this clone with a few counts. CDR3 sequence: CSVYGTANNGYTF. As DNA, the CDR3 is TGCAGCGTCTACGGGACAGCCAACAATGGCTACACCTTC. The V gene is TRBV29-1, the J gene TRBJ1-2; 7 nucleotides align to TRBD1. The V gene's germline CDR1 is SQVTM and CDR2 ANQGSEA. The CDR3 runs 13 residues. The V and J ends lost 6 bases and 6 bases, in that order; junction bases with no gene match: 10.

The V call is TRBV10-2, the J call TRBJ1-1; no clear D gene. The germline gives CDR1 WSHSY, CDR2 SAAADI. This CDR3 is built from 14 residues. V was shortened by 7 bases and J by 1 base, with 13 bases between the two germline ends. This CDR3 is CASITAAANTEAFF. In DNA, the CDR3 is TGCGCCAGCATCACGGCGGCCGCGAACACTGAAGCTTTCTTT.